Shown below are 15 T cell receptor beta chains from a single sample sequenced in a study of shared clonotypes between healthy human individuals (dated by TCRdb to between 2020 and 2021). The library was produced with the immunoSEQ multiplex PCR assay. What TCRdb holds here is the immuneACCESS table cut down to in-frame rearrangements. Part of the clones is not present; checked against another copy, under half of the missing clones reflect an unresolved V gene, and the others are unexplained. The sample table records more than 1,200,000 clones; 97% to 99% of these occur just once. The ten top clones hold roughly 0.35% of the sample. Source material: naive CD4+ T cells sorted from blood. The cell subset or site label corresponds to: CD45RA+ positively selected. These TCRs come from a young man in good health.

This clone was seen once. The chain is built from TRBV5-1 and TRBJ1-1; possibly TRBD1 for D (6 bases). Trimming took 4 bases from V and 5 from J, leaving 18 bases between them. This CDR3 region has 15 residues. The germline V gene has CDR1 SGHRS and CDR2 YFSETQ. In DNA form, the CDR3 reads TGCGCCAGCAGCGCTCTTACAGGGTTGGTTACTGAAGCTTTCTTT. Residues: CASSALTGLVTEAFF. The full variable domain, in which reference TRBV5-1 and TRBJ1-1 provide the parts outside the CDR3, is KAGVTQTPRYLIKTRGQQVTLSCSPISGHRSVSWYQQTPGQGLQFLFEYFSETQRNKGNFPGRFSGRQFSNSRSEMNVSTLELGDSALYLCASSALTGLVTEAFFGQGTRLTVV.

The gene calls are TRBV27 and TRBJ2-1; 11 nucleotides match TRBD2. Germline-derived CDR1 and CDR2 are MNHEY and SMNVEV (reference sequence). The CDR3 consists of 16 residues. The junction had 9 bases not matched to a gene; V was cut back by 5 bases and J by 6 bases. Written as DNA, the CDR3 is TGTGCCAGCAGTCTACTGAGACTAGCGGGGAGCAATGAGCAGTTCTTC. Residues: CASSLLRLAGSNEQFF.

The V call is TRBV7-2, the J call TRBJ1-3, with D maybe TRBD1 (6 bases). The germline CDR1 and CDR2 sequences are SGHTA and FQGNSA. Trimming removed 6 bases at V and 4 bases at J, with 13 bases between. The CDR3 contains 14 residues. Written as DNA, the CDR3 is TGTGCCAGCAGAGACCTCAGGGGAGGAAACACCATATATTTT. It encodes CASRDLRGGNTIYF.

The chain joins TRBV5-1 to TRBJ2-5, with D possibly being TRBD1 (6 bases). Per germline, CDR1 SGHRS and CDR2 YFSETQ. Trimming removed 0 bases from V and 4 bases from J, with 10 bases in between. The CDR3 is made up of 14 amino acids. DNA for the CDR3: TGCGCCAGCAGCTTGGAGACAGGAGGAGAGACCCAGTACTTC. Amino acids: CASSLETGGETQYF.

The chain is built from TRBV5-1 and TRBJ2-7, with TRBD2 identical over 12 bases. V was pared by 3 bases and J by 0 bases, with 4 bases of the junction left unmatched. The CDR3 loop spans 16 amino acids. Germline assignment: CDR1 SGHRS and CDR2 YFSETQ. CDR3 region: CASSSTSGRISYEQYF. CDR3 nucleotide sequence: TGCGCCAGCAGCTCAACTAGCGGGAGGATCTCCTACGAGCAGTACTTC.

In DNA, the CDR3 is TGTGCCAGCAGCTTAGGGCCGGGAAGCACAGATACGCAGTATTTT. Encoded protein: CASSLGPGSTDTQYF. This chain joins TRBV11-2 and TRBJ2-3; perhaps TRBD2 as D (5 bases). This CDR3 has 15 residues. Germline CDR1 SGHAT, CDR2 FQNNGV. V lost 1 base, J lost 0 bases, and 8 bases lay in between.

The chain links TRBV2 to TRBJ2-3; D remains unclear. Germline CDR1 and CDR2: SNHLY and FYNNEI. The CDR3 sequence is 13 residues long. V lost 3 bases and J lost 1, with 5 bases in between. CDR3 bases: TGTGCCAGCAGTGACGGTCGCACAGATACGCAGTATTTT. Protein product: CASSDGRTDTQYF.

J is TRBJ2-7 and V is TRBV2, with D uncertain. V dropped 4 bases and J dropped 3 bases, with 16 bases sitting between them. Germline CDR1 SNHLY, CDR2 FYNNEI. The CDR3 consists of 15 residues. The CDR3 sequence is CASSGDSPQNYEQYF. In nucleotides, the CDR3 is TGTGCCAGCAGTGGGGATTCCCCCCAGAACTACGAGCAGTACTTC. Full variable domain (remainder filled in from reference TRBV2 and TRBJ2-7): EPEVTQTPSHQVTQMGQEVILRCVPISNHLYFYWYRQILGQKVEFLVSFYNNEISEKSEIFDDQFSVERPDGSNFTLKIRSTKLEDSAMYFCASSGDSPQNYEQYFGPGTRLTVT.

The V and J genes are TRBV25-1 and TRBJ1-1; perhaps TRBD1 as D (6 bases). The CDR3 consists of 13 residues. Trimming pared 8 bases from V and 6 bases from J, leaving 16 bases between. Germline V gene lookup returns CDR1 MGHDK and CDR2 SYGVNS. This chain's CDR3 is CASGGTGRAEAFF. The DNA of the CDR3 is TGTGCCAGCGGAGGAACAGGGAGGGCTGAAGCTTTCTTT.

This chain uses TRBV7-6 with TRBJ2-2, with a weak D call TRBD1 (5 bases). The CDR3 contains 14 residues. The germline V gene encodes CDR1 SGHVS and CDR2 FNYEAQ. Trimming took off 1 base at V and 6 bases at J, with 9 bases between the two ends. Written as DNA, the CDR3 is TGTGCCAGCAGCTTAGACAGGTCTGCCGGGGAGCTGTTTTTT. It is translated as CASSLDRSAGELFF.

The V call is TRBV6-1, the J call TRBJ1-2; D unclear. The CDR3 loop spans 13 amino acids. Germline-derived CDR1 and CDR2 are MNHNS and SASEGT. The V gene lost 6 bases and the J gene lost 5 bases, with 13 bases spanning the gap. The CDR3 nucleotides are TGTGCCAGCAGATCCGCACGACTTTATGGCTACACCTTC. Amino acid sequence: CASRSARLYGYTF.

The chain employs TRBV5-4 and TRBJ1-2; maybe TRBD1 (5 bases). V was clipped by 4 bases and J by 4 bases, with 14 bases between them. This CDR3 has 14 amino acids. The V gene's germline CDR1 is SGHNT and CDR2 YYREEE (reference sequence). CDR3: CASSPGGSSYGYTF. For the CDR3, the DNA is TGTGCCAGCAGCCCGGGGGGGTCTAGCTATGGCTACACCTTC.

V usage is TRBV18 and J usage is TRBJ2-7, with 7 nucleotides matching TRBD1. After removal of 6 bases from V and 2 bases from J, the junction contained 10 bases not matched to a gene. This CDR3 is 15 amino acids long. The germline V gene has CDR1 KGHSH and CDR2 LQKENI. The CDR3 protein is CASSPTGTVPYEQYF. In DNA form, the CDR3 reads TGTGCCAGCTCTCCGACCGGGACAGTGCCCTACGAGCAGTACTTC.

The rearrangement joins TRBV7-3 to TRBJ1-2; perhaps TRBD1 as D (6 bases). V was trimmed by 3 bases and J by 6 bases, leaving 20 bases between them. The CDR3 runs 16 residues. CDR1 and CDR2 (germline): SGHTA, FQGTGA. This chain's CDR3 is CASSFKQGYWGNGYTF. The CDR3 region has the DNA TGTGCCAGCAGCTTTAAACAGGGTTATTGGGGGAATGGCTACACCTTC.

This chain connects TRBV7-8 to TRBJ1-2, with D unclear. The CDR3 length is 13 residues. The V gene lost 1 base and the J gene lost 4 bases, with 7 bases spanning the gap. Germline V gene lookup returns CDR1 SGHVS and CDR2 FQNEAQ. This CDR3 reads CASSLDSPYGYTF. The CDR3 bases are TGTGCCAGCAGCTTAGACAGCCCCTATGGCTACACCTTC.